The 10 T cell receptor beta chains below all came from one sample that was sequenced in a study of T cell responses to AZD1222 COVID-19 vaccine. The repertoire was sequenced with immunoSEQ multiplex PCR; TCRdb's copy has only in-frame clones and lacks some. This sample carries 120,000 to 150,000 clones, 75% to 90% of them seen once, and the ten largest clones take approximately 4%. This sample comprised peripheral blood, obtained on day 0 of MenACWY control vaccination. These TCRs come from an adult in good health.

V and J are TRBV5-5 and TRBJ2-2; tentatively, D is TRBD2 (6 bases). Germline CDR1 reads SGHKS; CDR2 reads YYEKEE (reference sequence). V shed 2 bases and J shed 7 bases, with 21 bases lying between them. The CDR3 is 17 amino acids. CDR3 DNA: TGTGCCAGCAGCTTATCTCTTCCGGGGAGGTCGGGCGGGGAGCTGTTTTTT. Its protein product is CASSLSLPGRSGGELFF. The complete variable domain, with remaining parts taken from reference TRBV5-5 and TRBJ2-2, reads DAGVTQSPTHLIKTRGQQVTLRCSPISGHKSVSWYQQVLGQGPQFIFQYYEKEERGRGNFPDRFSARQFPNYSSELNVNALLLGDSALYLCASSLSLPGRSGGELFFGEGSRLTVL.

This clone was counted between two and nine times. This sequence joins TRBV19 and TRBJ1-5; D gene ambiguous. CDR3 length: 16 amino acids. Germline V gene lookup returns CDR1 LNHDA and CDR2 SQIVND (reference sequence). V was pared by 7 bases and J by 4 bases, with 20 bases between. CDR3 bases: TGTGCCAGTACTTGGACGACTTTGGGCCGAAATCAGCCCCAGCATTTT. Its translation is CASTWTTLGRNQPQHF.

This chain links TRBV5-5 with TRBJ1-1; D not certain. The CDR3 sequence is 18 residues long. V shed 0 bases and J shed 6 bases, with 24 bases lying between them. Germline CDR1 and CDR2: SGHKS and YYEKEE (reference sequence). DNA for the CDR3: TGTGCCAGCAGCTTGGCGGAAGCGGGCCACACCTTTAGGGCTGAAGCTTTCTTT. As protein: CASSLAEAGHTFRAEAFF.

The chain links TRBV6-5 to TRBJ1-1, with D tentatively TRBD1 (5 bases). This CDR3 spans 13 amino acids. Germline CDR1 and CDR2: MNHEY and SVGAGI. Trimming cost V 5 bases and J 2 bases, with 9 bases left between them. The CDR3 DNA reads as TGTGCCAGCAGTCTCACAGGCAACACTGAAGCTTTCTTT. It is translated as CASSLTGNTEAFF.

The genes are TRBV7-9 and TRBJ1-3; tentative D call: TRBD1 (5 bases). The CDR3 contains 16 residues. Germline loops: CDR1 SEHNR, CDR2 FQNEAQ (reference sequence). Trimming left V 4 bases short and J 0 bases short, with 13 bases between. CDR3 sequence reads: CASSSFDSLSGNTIYF. The CDR3 DNA reads as TGTGCCAGCAGCTCCTTCGACAGTCTCTCTGGAAACACCATATATTTT.

V gene TRBV3-1 (or the pseudogene TRBV3-2) combines with J gene TRBJ2-3; D gene ambiguous. The CDR3 is 16 amino acids. Germline V gene lookup returns CDR1 LGHDT and CDR2 YNNKEL (reference sequence). The V gene lost 1 base and the J gene lost 1 base, with 12 bases spanning the gap. CDR3 residues: CASSQVNERRTDTQYF. The CDR3 nucleotides are TGTGCCAGCAGCCAAGTAAACGAGCGACGCACAGATACGCAGTATTTT.

The chain uses TRBV3-1 (or the pseudogene TRBV3-2) and TRBJ1-1; 7 bases agree with TRBD1. The germline V gene has CDR1 LGHDT and CDR2 YNNKEL (reference sequence). This CDR3 is 14 amino acids long. Germline trimming cut 4 bases from V and 4 bases from J; bases unmatched to any gene: 6. CDR3 DNA: TGTGCCAGCAGCCGGGTGGACAGGCGCACTGAAGCTTTCTTT. Residues: CASSRVDRRTEAFF.

The V gene is TRBV6-1, the J gene TRBJ1-1, with a possible D match to TRBD1 (5 bases). V lost 3 bases and J 4 bases, leaving 12 bases between the germline ends. Germline V gene data show CDR1 as MNHNS and CDR2 as SASEGT. This CDR3 comprises 14 residues. The CDR3 spells CASSERSGSTEAFF. The CDR3 bases are TGTGCCAGCAGTGAGAGGTCAGGGAGCACTGAAGCTTTCTTT.

The V call is TRBV27, the J call TRBJ1-2; D is ambiguous. Trimming took 5 bases from V and 4 from J, leaving 11 bases between them. The CDR3 totals 13 residues. Germline V lookup: CDR1 MNHEY, CDR2 SMNVEV (reference sequence). CDR3 region: CASSPGSFYGYTF. The DNA for the CDR3 is TGTGCCAGCAGTCCGGGTTCGTTCTATGGCTACACCTTC.

This clone was counted between two and nine times. This chain uses TRBV6-5 with TRBJ1-4; tentative D call: TRBD1 (6 bases). The CDR3 runs 14 residues. Trimming took off 2 bases at V and 10 bases at J, with 14 bases between the two ends. Germline V CDR1 and CDR2: MNHEY, SVGAGI. The CDR3 DNA sequence: TGTGCCAGCAGTTACGCCGCACAGGGACGAAAACTGTTTTTT. Its protein product is CASSYAAQGRKLFF.